A single sample gave rise to the 5 T cell receptor beta chains below, sequenced in a study of CD8 T cells in Susac syndrome. Random hexamers were used to reverse transcribe the RNA input (about 0.45 to 1 ug). A single record per CDR3 protein comes from TCRdb applying MiXCR to the immunoSEQ multiplex PCR reads. The sample records roughly 130,000 distinct CDR3 sequences, roughly 96% being singletons. Source material: CD4+ T cells from PBMCs. These receptors originate from a human donor in good health.

The chain recombines TRBV18 with TRBJ1-3; TRBD1 matches 7 bases. The length of the CDR3 is 15 residues. Trimming cost V 5 bases and J 2 bases; bases outside gene matches: 6. Germline assignment: CDR1 KGHSH and CDR2 LQKENI. This chain's CDR3 is CASSSVTGPGNTIYF. The CDR3 bases are TGTGCCAGCTCAAGCGTGACAGGGCCTGGAAACACCATATATTTT.

This sequence joins TRBV7-9 and TRBJ1-1; D is uncertain. Trimming left V 7 bases short and J 1 base short, with 10 bases between. Germline CDR1 SEHNR, CDR2 FQNEAQ (reference sequence). The CDR3 length is 13 residues. The CDR3 sequence is CASNVLENTEAFF. Written as DNA, the CDR3 is TGTGCCAGCAACGTGCTGGAGAACACTGAAGCTTTCTTT.

This chain connects TRBV7-2 to TRBJ1-2; TRBD1 aligns across 8 bases. The CDR3 consists of 14 residues. V lost 1 base, J lost 9 bases, and 7 bases stayed unmatched. Germline V gene sequence: CDR1 SGHTA, CDR2 FQGNSA. The CDR3 DNA reads as TGTGCCAGCAGCTTAGAACCCAGGGGGCCAAGCTACACCTTC. Protein sequence: CASSLEPRGPSYTF.

The chain employs TRBV28 and TRBJ2-7, with D possibly matching TRBD2 (5 bases). Germline V lookup: CDR1 MDHEN, CDR2 SYDVKM. This CDR3 comprises 15 residues. Trimming left V 7 bases short and J 4 bases short, with 20 bases between. The CDR3 loop reads CASTKLGVRPYEQYF. The CDR3 DNA reads TGTGCCAGCACCAAACTAGGAGTGAGACCTTACGAGCAGTACTTC.

This chain uses TRBV3-1 with TRBJ1-2, with TRBD1 as a possible D gene (6 bases). Trimming took off 7 bases at V and 8 bases at J, with 20 bases between the two ends. CDR3 size: 14 residues. CDR1 is LGHDT, CDR2 YNNKEL, per germline (reference sequence). CDR3 amino acids: CASTRTAGAGGYTF. CDR3 bases: TGTGCCAGCACCCGTACTGCGGGGGCGGGCGGCTACACCTTC. Combining the CDR3 with reference TRBV3-1 and TRBJ1-2 gives the whole variable domain DTAVSQTPKYLVTQMGNDKSIKCEQNLGHDTMYWYKQDSKKFLKIMFSYNNKELIINETVPNRFSPKSPDKAHLNLHINSLELGDSAVYFCASTRTAGAGGYTFGSGTRLTVV.